Shown below are 18 T cell receptor beta chains from a single sample sequenced in a study of cytomegalovirus exposure and HLA in healthy donors. PCR was performed using 60 Vbeta and 13 Jbeta primers. This table comes from immunoSEQ multiplex PCR, and its TCRdb copy is limited to in-frame clones, with some not included. The sample includes about 170,000 clones, about 79% of them seen just once. Material for sequencing was PBMCs. Receptors originate from a woman aged 45-65 years in good health and CMV-seronegative.

The chain employs TRBV14 and TRBJ1-4; 8 positions match TRBD1. The J segment lost 11 bases and the V segment lost 1 base, leaving 15 bases of the junction unmatched. The CDR3 runs to 17 residues. Looked up from germline, CDR1 is SGHDN and CDR2 is FVKESK. The CDR3 reads CASSQAGQALNNMKLFF. CDR3 DNA sequence: TGTGCCAGCAGCCAAGCGGGACAGGCCCTGAATAACATGAAACTGTTTTTT.

This clone was found a few times. The chain couples TRBV7-9 to TRBJ2-7; D might be TRBD2 (6 bases). Germline CDR1 reads SEHNR; CDR2 reads FQNEAQ (reference sequence). The CDR3 totals 13 residues. Between the trimmed V and J ends, which lost 2 bases and 7 bases, there was a span of 12 bases. This CDR3 reads CASSLWGEEEQYF. In nucleotides, the CDR3 is TGTGCCAGCAGCTTATGGGGGGAGGAAGAGCAGTACTTC.

The chain combines TRBV4-3 with TRBJ2-1, with 9 bases matching TRBD1. The CDR3 is 16 amino acids. V shed 1 base, J shed 2 bases, and the junction held 3 bases outside the gene matches. From germline, CDR1 is LGHNA and CDR2 YSLEER. The CDR3 bases are TGCGCCAGCAGCCAAGCCGGGACAGGGACCTACAATGAGCAGTTCTTC. It codes for CASSQAGTGTYNEQFF.

The chain links TRBV2 to TRBJ2-7; 10 bases fit TRBD1. The CDR3 is 15 residues long. From germline, CDR1 is SNHLY and CDR2 FYNNEI. V dropped 5 bases and J dropped 8; count of bases not matched to a gene: 12. The chain's CDR3 is CASSNRQGAGSKQYF. For the CDR3, the DNA is TGTGCCAGCAGTAATCGACAGGGGGCCGGAAGCAAGCAGTACTTC.

In this sample, this clone turned up a few times. The chain joins TRBV25-1 to TRBJ1-1; D is unclear. Germline CDR1 and CDR2: MGHDK and SYGVNS. This CDR3 has 15 residues. The V end was cut by 3 bases, the J end by 1 base, with 12 bases between. In nucleotides, the CDR3 is TGTGCCAGCAGTGATTTTGGGAGAACGAACACTGAAGCTTTCTTT. Translation gives CASSDFGRTNTEAFF.

The rearrangement joins TRBV9 to TRBJ2-2; the D gene is possibly TRBD2 (6 bases). Germline-derived CDR1 and CDR2 are SGDLS and YYNGEE. Trimming removed 4 bases from V and 6 bases from J, with 19 bases in between. The length of the CDR3 is 16 residues. The CDR3: CASSSHIASGAGELFF. In DNA, the CDR3 is TGTGCCAGCAGCTCCCACATCGCGTCGGGGGCCGGGGAGCTGTTTTTT.

The rearrangement joins TRBV6-1 to TRBJ1-3, with D possibly matching TRBD1 (6 bases). CDR3 length: 15 residues. Deletions cut 3 bases from V and 1 base from J, with 10 bases between. Germline values: CDR1 MNHNS, CDR2 SASEGT. The CDR3 reads CASSEGGQSGNTIYF. CDR3 in DNA: TGTGCCAGCAGTGAGGGGGGGCAATCTGGAAACACCATATATTTT.

The rearrangement links TRBV28 to TRBJ2-1, with 12 bases identical to TRBD2. V trimming: 0 bases; J trimming: 8 bases; junction bases outside the gene matches: 2. Germline V gives CDR1 MDHEN, CDR2 SYDVKM. This CDR3 has 15 amino acids. DNA of the CDR3: TGTGCCAGCAGTTTATGGACTAGCGGGAGCGATGAGCAGTTCTTC. Its translation is CASSLWTSGSDEQFF.

The CDR3 reads CASSPPARGEKLFF. The CDR3 DNA reads as TGTGCCAGCAGTCCCCCGGCGAGAGGGGAAAAACTGTTTTTT. J is TRBJ1-4 and V is TRBV28; unclear D gene. The CDR3 is made up of 14 amino acids. Germline CDR1 and CDR2: MDHEN and SYDVKM. Trimming stripped 5 bases from V and 8 bases from J, with 15 bases between.

This chain joins TRBV30 and TRBJ1-5, with a weak D call TRBD1 (6 bases). V lost 4 bases and J 5 bases, leaving 12 bases between the germline ends. The CDR3 length is 13 residues. Germline CDR1 GTSNPN, CDR2 SVGIG (reference sequence). CDR3 sequence reads: CAWTGGADQPQHF. CDR3 coding DNA: TGTGCCTGGACGGGGGGGGCCGATCAGCCCCAGCATTTT.

V usage is TRBV7-2 and J usage is TRBJ2-6; D is unclear. V lost 4 bases, J lost 0 bases, and 16 bases lay in between. Germline V CDR1 and CDR2: SGHTA, FQGNSA. The CDR3 totals 18 residues. CDR3 amino acids: CASSSGNTGHSGANVLTF. The CDR3 DNA is TGTGCCAGCAGCTCCGGAAACACGGGTCACTCTGGGGCCAACGTCCTGACTTTC.

This clone has just a few counts. The chain links TRBV7-2 to TRBJ2-3, with D possibly matching TRBD1 (7 bases). This CDR3 comprises 15 residues. Trimming removed 2 bases at V and 6 bases at J, with 15 bases between. Germline assignment: CDR1 SGHTA and CDR2 FQGNSA. The CDR3 spells CASSLRLTGRDTQYF. The CDR3 region has the DNA TGTGCCAGCAGCTTACGGTTGACAGGGAGGGATACGCAGTATTTT.

The sample holds a few counts of this clone. This chain joins TRBV5-4 and TRBJ2-1; a weak D match, TRBD2 (6 bases). The CDR3 has 15 residues. The germline CDR1 and CDR2 sequences are SGHNT and YYREEE (reference sequence). Trimming pared 6 bases from V and 10 bases from J, leaving 23 bases between. The CDR3 reads CASTPRREEWREQFF. CDR3 nucleotide sequence: TGTGCCAGCACCCCGCGGCGGGAAGAATGGCGAGAGCAGTTCTTC. Full variable domain (missing parts from reference TRBV5-4 and TRBJ2-1): ETGVTQSPTHLIKTRGQQVTLRCSSQSGHNTVSWYQQALGQGPQFIFQYYREEENGRGNFPPRFSGLQFPNYSSELNVNALELDDSALYLCASTPRREEWREQFFGPGTRLTVL.

This chain links TRBV14 with TRBJ2-1; the D gene is possibly TRBD2 (5 bases). This CDR3 contains 14 residues. The V and J ends lost 6 bases and 7 bases respectively, with 16 bases between them. CDR1 and CDR2 from the germline V gene are SGHDN and FVKESK. For the CDR3, the DNA is TGTGCCAGCAGTTACTCGCGGCTAGCTAATGAGCAGTTCTTC. This encodes CASSYSRLANEQFF.

The rearrangement links TRBV5-1 to TRBJ2-5, with 7 bases lining up with TRBD2. The J call may be in error: the DNA end matches TRBJ2-7 better. Germline V gene lookup returns CDR1 SGHRS and CDR2 YFSETQ. This CDR3 is built from 15 residues. CDR3 sequence: CASSLEAGLLYEQYF. As DNA, the CDR3 is TGCGCCAGCAGCTTGGAAGCGGGACTCCTCTACGAGCAGTACTTC.

The rearrangement joins TRBV5-1 to TRBJ2-5; a possible D gene is TRBD1 (6 bases). The end of the DNA is better explained by TRBJ2-7, so the J call may be wrong. This CDR3 contains 15 residues. Per germline, CDR1 SGHRS and CDR2 YFSETQ. The CDR3 nucleotides read TGCGCCAGCAGCTTTGACAGGTCGGACGGCTACGAGCAGTACTTC. It specifies CASSFDRSDGYEQYF.

The chain has TRBV19 and TRBJ2-1; 10 bases fit TRBD2. Losses at the gene ends were 3 bases for V and 9 bases for J; bases not matched to a gene: 11. Germline V gives CDR1 LNHDA, CDR2 SQIVND (reference sequence). This CDR3 is 16 amino acids long. As DNA, the CDR3 is TGTGCCAGTAGTATCAAGCCGGCTAGCGGGAGTACTGAGCAGTTCTTC. It translates to CASSIKPASGSTEQFF.

The chain employs TRBV7-2 and TRBJ1-3; a possible D gene is TRBD1 (6 bases). This CDR3 has 17 amino acids. Trimming removed 0 bases from V and 3 bases from J, with 15 bases in between. Germline assignment: CDR1 SGHTA and CDR2 FQGNSA. The CDR3, as DNA: TGTGCCAGCAGCTTAGCCCAAACAGGGATCGGTGGAAACACCATATATTTT. Protein sequence: CASSLAQTGIGGNTIYF.